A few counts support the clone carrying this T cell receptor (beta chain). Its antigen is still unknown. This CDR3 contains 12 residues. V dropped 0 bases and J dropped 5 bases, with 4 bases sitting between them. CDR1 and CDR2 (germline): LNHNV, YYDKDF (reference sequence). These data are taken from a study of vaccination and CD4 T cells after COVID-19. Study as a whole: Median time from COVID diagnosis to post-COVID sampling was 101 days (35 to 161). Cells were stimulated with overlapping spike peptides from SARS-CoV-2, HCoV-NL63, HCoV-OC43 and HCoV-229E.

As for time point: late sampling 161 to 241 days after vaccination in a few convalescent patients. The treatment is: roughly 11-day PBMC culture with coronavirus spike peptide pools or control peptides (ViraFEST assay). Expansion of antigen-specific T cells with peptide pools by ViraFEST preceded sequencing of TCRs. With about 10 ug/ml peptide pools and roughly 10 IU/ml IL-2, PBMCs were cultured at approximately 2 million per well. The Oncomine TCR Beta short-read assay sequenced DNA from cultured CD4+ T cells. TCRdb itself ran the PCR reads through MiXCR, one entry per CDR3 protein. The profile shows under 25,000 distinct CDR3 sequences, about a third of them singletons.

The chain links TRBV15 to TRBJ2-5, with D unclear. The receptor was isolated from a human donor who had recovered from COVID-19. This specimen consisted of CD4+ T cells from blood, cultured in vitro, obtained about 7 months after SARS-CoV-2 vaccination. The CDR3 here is CATSRDTETQYF. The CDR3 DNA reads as TGTGCCACCAGCAGAGACACGGAGACCCAGTACTTC.